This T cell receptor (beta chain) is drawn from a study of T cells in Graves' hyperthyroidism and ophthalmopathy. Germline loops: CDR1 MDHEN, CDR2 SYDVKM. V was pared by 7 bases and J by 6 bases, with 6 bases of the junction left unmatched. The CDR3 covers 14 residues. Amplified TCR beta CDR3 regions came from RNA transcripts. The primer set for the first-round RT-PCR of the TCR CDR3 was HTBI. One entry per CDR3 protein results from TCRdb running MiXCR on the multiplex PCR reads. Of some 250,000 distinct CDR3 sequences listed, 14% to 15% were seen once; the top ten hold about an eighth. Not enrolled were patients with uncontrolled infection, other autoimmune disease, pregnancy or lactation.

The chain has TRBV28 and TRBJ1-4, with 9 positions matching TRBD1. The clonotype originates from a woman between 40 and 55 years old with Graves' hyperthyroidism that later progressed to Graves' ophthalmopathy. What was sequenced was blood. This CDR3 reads CASKTGQGYEKLFF. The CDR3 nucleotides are TGTGCCAGCAAAACGGGACAGGGTTATGAAAAACTGTTTTTT.